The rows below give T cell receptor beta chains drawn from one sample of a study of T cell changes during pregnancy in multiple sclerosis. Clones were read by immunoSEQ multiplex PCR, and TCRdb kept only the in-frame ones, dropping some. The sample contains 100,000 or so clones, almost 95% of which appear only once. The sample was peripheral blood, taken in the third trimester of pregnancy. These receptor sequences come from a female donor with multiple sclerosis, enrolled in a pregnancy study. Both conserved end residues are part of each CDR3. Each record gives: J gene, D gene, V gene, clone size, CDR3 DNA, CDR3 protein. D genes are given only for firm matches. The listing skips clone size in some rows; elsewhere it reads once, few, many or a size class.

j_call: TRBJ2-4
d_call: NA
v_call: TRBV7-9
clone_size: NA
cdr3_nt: TGTGCCAGCAAGGAGGTCGGAACCAAAAACATTCAGTACTTC
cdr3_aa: CASKEVGTKNIQYF

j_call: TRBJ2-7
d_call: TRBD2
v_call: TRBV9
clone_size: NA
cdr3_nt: TGTGCCAGCAGCGTAGCGAATCGCGGGAGGACCTACGAGCAGTACTTC
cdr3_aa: CASSVANRGRTYEQYF

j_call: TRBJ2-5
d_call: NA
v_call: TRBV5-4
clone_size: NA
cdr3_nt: TGTGCCAGCAGCTTTGGAACTAGGACCCAAGAGACCCAGTACTTC
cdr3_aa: CASSFGTRTQETQYF

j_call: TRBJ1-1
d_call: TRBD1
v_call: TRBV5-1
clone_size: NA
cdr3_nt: TGCGCCAGCAGGTTGAGACAGGGGAACACTGAAGCTTTCTTT
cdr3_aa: CASRLRQGNTEAFF

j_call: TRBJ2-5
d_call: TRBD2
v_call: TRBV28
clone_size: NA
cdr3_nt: TGTGCCAGCAGTTTGGGGCTAGCGGGAGGGCTTTCGTACCAAGAGACCCAGTACTTC
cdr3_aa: CASSLGLAGGLSYQETQYF

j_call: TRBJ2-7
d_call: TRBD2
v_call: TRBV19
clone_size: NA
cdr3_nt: TGTGCCAGTAGTAGCCCTCTGTCGGGAGTAGCGGGTTCCTACGAGCAGTACTTC
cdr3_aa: CASSSPLSGVAGSYEQYF

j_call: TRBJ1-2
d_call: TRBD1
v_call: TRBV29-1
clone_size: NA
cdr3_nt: TGCAGCGTCGAGGGTAGGGGGCCGGATGGCTACACCTTC
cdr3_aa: CSVEGRGPDGYTF

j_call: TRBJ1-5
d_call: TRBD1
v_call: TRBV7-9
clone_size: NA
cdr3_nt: TGTGCCAGCAGCTTGGCGGGACAGAATCAGCCCCAGCATTTT
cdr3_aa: CASSLAGQNQPQHF

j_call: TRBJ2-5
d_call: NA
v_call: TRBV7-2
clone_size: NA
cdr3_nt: TGTGCCAGCAGCTTAGTTGGCGTCAGGGAGACCCAGTACTTC
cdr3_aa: CASSLVGVRETQYF

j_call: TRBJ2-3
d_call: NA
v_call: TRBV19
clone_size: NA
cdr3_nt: TGTGCCAGTAGGGACAGAAATACGCAGTATTTT
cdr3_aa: CASRDRNTQYF

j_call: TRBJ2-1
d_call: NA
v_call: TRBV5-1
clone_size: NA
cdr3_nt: TGCGCCAGCAGCCCCGGACAGTACAATGAGCAGTTCTTC
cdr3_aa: CASSPGQYNEQFF

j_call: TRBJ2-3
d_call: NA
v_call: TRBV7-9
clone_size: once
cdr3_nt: TGTGCCAGCAGCCCAACGGCCATCCGGGCAGATACGCAGTATTTT
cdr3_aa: CASSPTAIRADTQYF

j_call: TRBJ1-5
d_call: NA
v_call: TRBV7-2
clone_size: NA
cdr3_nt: TGTGCCAGCAGCGCGGGCAGGGGTTCGCCCCAGCATTTT
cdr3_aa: CASSAGRGSPQHF

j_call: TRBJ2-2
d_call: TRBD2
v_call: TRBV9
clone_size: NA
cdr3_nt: TGTGCCAGCAGAACGCTAGCGGAGGCCGGGGAGCTGTTTTTT
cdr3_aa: CASRTLAEAGELFF

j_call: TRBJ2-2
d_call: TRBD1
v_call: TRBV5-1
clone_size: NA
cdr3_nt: TGCGCCAGCAGCTCCGACGGGACAGGAGGATCAAGGGGGTCCGGGGAGCTGTTTTTT
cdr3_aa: CASSSDGTGGSRGSGELFF

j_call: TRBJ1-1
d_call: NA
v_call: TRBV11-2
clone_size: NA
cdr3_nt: TGTGCCAGCAGCTTAATCGTTTGGACAGAAGCTTTCTTT
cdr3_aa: CASSLIVWTEAFF

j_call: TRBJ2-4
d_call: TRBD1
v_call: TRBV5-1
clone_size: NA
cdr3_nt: TGCGCCAGCAGCCAATGGGACAGTCTAGCCAAAAACATTCAGTACTTC
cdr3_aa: CASSQWDSLAKNIQYF

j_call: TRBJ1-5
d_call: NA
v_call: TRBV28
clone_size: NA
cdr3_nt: TGTGCCAGCAACCAGGGGCCCACTCGGCCCCAGCATTTT
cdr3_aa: CASNQGPTRPQHF

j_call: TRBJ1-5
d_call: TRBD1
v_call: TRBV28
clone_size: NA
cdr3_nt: TGTGCCAGCAGACCCGGGACAGGGTGGGATCAGCCCCAGCATTTT
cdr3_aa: CASRPGTGWDQPQHF

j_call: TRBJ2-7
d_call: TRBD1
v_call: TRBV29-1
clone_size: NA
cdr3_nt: TGCAGCGCCAGGACAGGGTATCTCGAGTACTTC
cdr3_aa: CSARTGYLEYF

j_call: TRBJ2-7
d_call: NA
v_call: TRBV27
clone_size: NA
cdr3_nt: TGTGCCAGCTCCCGGGCAGGGGATAAGCAGTACTTC
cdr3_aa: CASSRAGDKQYF

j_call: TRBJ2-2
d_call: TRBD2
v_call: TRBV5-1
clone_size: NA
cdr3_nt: TGCGCCAGCAGCCCCCGGGCTAGCGGGACTTACACCGGGGAGCTGTTTTTT
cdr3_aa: CASSPRASGTYTGELFF

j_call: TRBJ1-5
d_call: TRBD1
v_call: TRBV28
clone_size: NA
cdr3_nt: TGTGCCAGCAGTTTACTCAGGACAGGGAGTCGGCCCCAGCATTTT
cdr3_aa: CASSLLRTGSRPQHF

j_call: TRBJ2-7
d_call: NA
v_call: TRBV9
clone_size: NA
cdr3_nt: TGTGCCAGCAGCCCCCAAGGGGTGGCCTACGAGCAGTACTTC
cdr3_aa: CASSPQGVAYEQYF

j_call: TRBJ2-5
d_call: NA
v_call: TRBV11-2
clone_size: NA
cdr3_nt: TGTGCCAGCAGCTTAGATCTTAAAGCGACCCAGTACTTC
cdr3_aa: CASSLDLKATQYF

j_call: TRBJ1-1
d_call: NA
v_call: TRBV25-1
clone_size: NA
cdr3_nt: TGTGCCAGCAGTGAGCCAGGGTACACTGAAGCTTTCTTT
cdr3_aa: CASSEPGYTEAFF

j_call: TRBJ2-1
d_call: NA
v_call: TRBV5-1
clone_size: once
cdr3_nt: TGCGCCAGCAGCTTTGGACTTTTCAGCTCCTACAATGAGCAGTTCTTC
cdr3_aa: CASSFGLFSSYNEQFF

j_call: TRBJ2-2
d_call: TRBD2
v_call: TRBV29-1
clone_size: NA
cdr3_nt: TGCAGCGTGAAAATAGCGGGACCCAACACCGGGGAGCTGTTTTTT
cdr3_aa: CSVKIAGPNTGELFF

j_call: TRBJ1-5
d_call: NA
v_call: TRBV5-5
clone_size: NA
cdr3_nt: TGTGCCAGCAGCTTGACGGTAAGGGGCCGGCCCCAGCATTTT
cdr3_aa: CASSLTVRGRPQHF

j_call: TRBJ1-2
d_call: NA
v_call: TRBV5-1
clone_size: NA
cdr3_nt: TGCGCCAGCAGCTTGGAGTGGGGGCAGGGTGGCTACACCTTC
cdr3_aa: CASSLEWGQGGYTF

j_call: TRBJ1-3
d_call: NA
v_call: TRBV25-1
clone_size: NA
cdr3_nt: TGTGCCAGCAGACGCACAGGGCTCGGCGGAAACACCATATATTTT
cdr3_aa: CASRRTGLGGNTIYF

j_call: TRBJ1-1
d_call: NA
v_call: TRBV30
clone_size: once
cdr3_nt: TGTGCCTGGAGTGAGGCGGGAAACGAACAAGCTTTCTTT
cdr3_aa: CAWSEAGNEQAFF

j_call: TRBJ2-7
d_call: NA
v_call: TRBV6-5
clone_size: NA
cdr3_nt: TGTGCCAGCAGTTACTCATCGGGGGTAGGAGGAGAGCAGTACTTC
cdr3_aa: CASSYSSGVGGEQYF

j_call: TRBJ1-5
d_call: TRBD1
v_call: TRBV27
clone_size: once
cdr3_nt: TGTGCCAGCAGTACCGACAAGCCGCGAACATCCGGGACAGGGGGCAATCAGCCCCAGCATTTT
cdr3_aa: CASSTDKPRTSGTGGNQPQHF

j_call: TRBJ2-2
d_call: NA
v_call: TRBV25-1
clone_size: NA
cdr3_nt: TGTGCCAGCCGACAATCAGGAACCGGGGAGCTGTTTTTT
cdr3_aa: CASRQSGTGELFF

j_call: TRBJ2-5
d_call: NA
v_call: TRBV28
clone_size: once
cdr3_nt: TGTGCCAGCAGCCAGGGGGGCCCGCAAGAGACCCAGTACTTC
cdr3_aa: CASSQGGPQETQYF

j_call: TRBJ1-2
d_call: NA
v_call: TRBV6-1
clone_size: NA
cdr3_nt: TGTGCCAGCACCGTATCAGGTGGGGGCAACTATGGCTACACCTTC
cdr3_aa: CASTVSGGGNYGYTF

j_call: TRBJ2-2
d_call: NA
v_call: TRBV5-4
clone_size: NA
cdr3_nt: TGTGCCAGCAGCTTGACGGGTGTCACAGGGACGAACACCGGGGAGCTGTTTTTT
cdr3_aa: CASSLTGVTGTNTGELFF

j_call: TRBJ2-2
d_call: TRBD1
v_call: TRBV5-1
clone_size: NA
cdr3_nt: TGCGCCAGCAGCCGGACAGGGGATACCGGGGAGCTGTTTTTT
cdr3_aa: CASSRTGDTGELFF

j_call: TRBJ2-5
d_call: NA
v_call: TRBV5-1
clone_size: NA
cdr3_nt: TGCGCCAGCAGCTTGGGAGGGTGGGGAGAGACCCAGTACTTC
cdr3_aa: CASSLGGWGETQYF

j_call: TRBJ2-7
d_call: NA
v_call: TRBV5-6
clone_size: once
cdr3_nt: TGTGCCCTATTCGGAGACAGGCCCTACGAGCAGTACTTC
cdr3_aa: CALFGDRPYEQYF

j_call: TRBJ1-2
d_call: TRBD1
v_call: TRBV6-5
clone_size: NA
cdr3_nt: TGTGCCAGCAGTTCACCGACAGGGGCCGGTGGCTACACCTTC
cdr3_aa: CASSSPTGAGGYTF

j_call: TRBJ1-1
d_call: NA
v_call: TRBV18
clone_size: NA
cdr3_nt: TGTGCCAGCTCACCTAAAGCGAACACTGAAGCTTTCTTT
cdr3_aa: CASSPKANTEAFF

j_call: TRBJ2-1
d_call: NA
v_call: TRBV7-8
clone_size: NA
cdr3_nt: TGTGCCAGCAGCCAGGGGAGTTACAATGAGCAGTTCTTC
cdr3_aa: CASSQGSYNEQFF

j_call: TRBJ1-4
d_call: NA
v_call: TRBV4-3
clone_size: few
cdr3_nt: TGCGCCAGCAGCCAAGTTGGAGGTTTAGCGTCAAAACTGTTTTTT
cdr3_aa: CASSQVGGLASKLFF

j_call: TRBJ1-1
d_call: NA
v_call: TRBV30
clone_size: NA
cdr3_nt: TGTGCCTTGAGGGCGGGGGTCACTGAAGCTTTCTTT
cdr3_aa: CALRAGVTEAFF

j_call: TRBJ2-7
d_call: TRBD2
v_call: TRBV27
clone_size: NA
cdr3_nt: TGTGCCAGCACTGAGCGGGGCGGCTACGAGCAGTACTTC
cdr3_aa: CASTERGGYEQYF

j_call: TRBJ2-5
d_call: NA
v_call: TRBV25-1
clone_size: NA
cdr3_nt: TGTGCTTCGCGGGACGGGACAGCCGACGAGACCCAGTACTTC
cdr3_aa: CASRDGTADETQYF

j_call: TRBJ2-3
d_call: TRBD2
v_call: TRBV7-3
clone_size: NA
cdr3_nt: TGTGCCAGCAGCTTCCGACTAGCGGGAGCAGATACGCAGTATTTT
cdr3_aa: CASSFRLAGADTQYF

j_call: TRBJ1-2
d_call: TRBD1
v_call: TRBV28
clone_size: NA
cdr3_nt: TGTGCCAGCAGGAGACAGCCAGGGGGGTATGGCTACACCTTC
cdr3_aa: CASRRQPGGYGYTF

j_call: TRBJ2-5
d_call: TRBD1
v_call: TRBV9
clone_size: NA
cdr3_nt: TGTGCCAGCAGCGTATCTGGACAGGCCGGGGAGACCCAGTACTTC
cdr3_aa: CASSVSGQAGETQYF